This record concerns one T cell receptor (beta chain) sequence. This CDR3 is built from 13 residues. Trimming cost V 5 bases and J 8 bases; bases outside gene matches: 4. From germline, CDR1 is MNHEY and CDR2 SVGAGI. This record belongs to a study of blood T cell repertoires in COVID-19. Method: immunoSEQ multiplex PCR; TCRdb's copy keeps in-frame clones and lacks some. The sample contains fewer than 300,000 clones, about 86% of which appear only once. Sequenced sample: peripheral blood. The sequence was obtained from a woman in her 30s with COVID-19, enrolled during active disease. The rearrangement uses TRBV6-5 and TRBJ2-1; 9 nucleotides line up with TRBD1. CDR3: CASSNRGRDEQFF. In nucleotides, the CDR3 is TGTGCCAGCAGTAACAGGGGGCGGGATGAGCAGTTCTTC.